This paragraph covers one T cell receptor beta chain sequence. What it recognizes is unknown. This entry belongs to a study of response to subunit inactivated influenza vaccine. Whole-study findings and limits: The authors suggested that few new T cells are recruited per seasonal influenza vaccination.

TCRdb analysed the RT-PCR reads with MiXCR anew, one entry per CDR3 protein. In the table there are over 800,000 distinct CDR3 sequences, 21% of which are singletons. V lost 4 bases to trimming and J lost 1 base, with 19 bases between them. Germline CDR1 SGHDT, CDR2 YYEEEE. The CDR3 runs 17 residues. This receptor was obtained from a man between 50 and 59 years old who received an inactivated influenza vaccine. The rearrangement uses TRBV5-6 and TRBJ2-3; D possibly matches TRBD1 or TRBD2 (5 bases each). The material sequenced was PBMCs from blood, taken approximately 5 days after vaccination. The DNA for the CDR3 is TGTGCCAGCAGCCTTCCAGGTTCGTGGGACGGCACAGATACGCAGTATTTT. Protein product: CASSLPGSWDGTDTQYF.